This T cell receptor (beta chain) was identified in a study of radiotherapy plus CTLA-4 blockade in lung cancer. Concerning this clone: What it binds is not known.

Broader study findings: After radiotherapy and ipilimumab, tumor-derived clones expanded in peripheral blood.

The study treated chemo-refractory metastatic non-small-cell lung cancer patients with focal radiation plus ipilimumab CTLA-4 blockade. The method was immunoSEQ multiplex PCR; TCRdb's version includes in-frame clones alone and lacks a portion of them. The sample lists about 57,000 clones, 70% to 80% occurring once. Trimming left V 1 base short and J 8 bases short, with 8 bases between. CDR3 size: 12 residues. Germline V gene sequence: CDR1 GTSNPN, CDR2 SVGIG (reference sequence). Here the sequenced sample was peripheral blood, taken from a patient treated with radiotherapy plus ipilimumab. The receptor comes from a human donor with non-small cell lung cancer who had a complete response to radiotherapy plus ipilimumab. This sequence joins TRBV30 and TRBJ1-4, with D tentatively TRBD1 (6 bases). The CDR3: CAWSAGTEKLFF. The CDR3 DNA sequence: TGTGCCTGGAGTGCCGGGACAGAAAAACTGTTTTTT.